A selection of T cell receptor beta chains follows, all from one sample in a study of T cell responses to AZD1222 COVID-19 vaccine. Libraries were prepared by immunoSEQ multiplex PCR; TCRdb keeps only in-frame clonotypes and omits some of them. The sample yields over 85,000 clones, about four fifths seen once. The sequencing used peripheral blood, collected 28 days after the second AZD1222 dose. These receptors were collected from an adult who received the AZD1222 COVID-19 vaccine. CDR3s include the opening cysteine and the closing phenylalanine or tryptophan. D genes are given only for firm matches. The size of a clone is reported for some rows only, either as once, few or many, or as a class for expanded clones.

CSVFLHNEQFF,TGCAGCGTTTTTCTCCACAATGAGCAGTTCTTC,once,11,TRBV29-1,TRBJ2-1,-
CASSSHRTLYGYTF,TGTGCCAGCAGCTCGCACCGAACCCTATATGGCTACACCTTC,-,14,TRBV5-5,TRBJ1-2,-
CASSIFEGRGTQYF,TGTGCCAGTAGTATTTTCGAAGGGAGGGGCACCCAGTACTTC,-,14,TRBV19,TRBJ2-5,TRBD2
CSVEYDTTDTQYF,TGCAGCGTTGAGTATGATACCACAGATACGCAGTATTTT,-,13,TRBV29-1,TRBJ2-3,-
CASSGRGGDEQFF,TGTGCCAGCTCTGGAAGGGGGGGGGATGAGCAGTTCTTC,-,13,TRBV6-5,TRBJ2-1,-
CASTSLDRFVGAFF,TGTGCCAGCACCTCATTAGACAGGTTCGTGGGTGCTTTCTTT,-,14,TRBV27,TRBJ1-1,-
CASSQDWGQGIAKNIQYF,TGCGCCAGCAGCCAAGACTGGGGACAGGGAATAGCCAAAAACATTCAGTACTTC,-,18,TRBV4-3,TRBJ2-4,TRBD1
CASSFSGNTIYF,TGTGCCAGCAGCTTCTCTGGAAACACCATATATTTT,-,12,TRBV7-9,TRBJ1-3,-
CSVESGYGYTF,TGCAGCGTTGAGTCCGGCTATGGCTACACCTTC,-,11,TRBV29-1,TRBJ1-2,-
CASSIAGGAFNEQFF,TGTGCCAGTAGTATAGCCGGGGGGGCCTTCAATGAGCAGTTCTTC,medium-sized,15,TRBV19,TRBJ2-1,TRBD2
CASSEGTEGNTIYF,TGCGCCAGCAGCGAGGGGACGGAGGGAAACACCATATATTTT,-,14,TRBV5-1,TRBJ1-3,-
CASSRGGAQETQYF,TGCGCCAGCAGCCGAGGCGGGGCCCAAGAGACCCAGTACTTC,-,14,TRBV5-1,TRBJ2-5,-
CASNDRLNEKLFF,TGTGCCAGCAACGACAGGTTGAATGAAAAACTGTTTTTT,-,13,TRBV2,TRBJ1-4,-
CASSHLAGSQETQYF,TGTGCCAGCAGCCATCTAGCGGGGTCCCAAGAGACCCAGTACTTC,-,15,TRBV3-1/TRBV3-2,TRBJ2-5,TRBD2
CASTGNTEAFF,TGTGCCAGCACGGGGAACACTGAAGCTTTCTTT,-,11,TRBV6-5,TRBJ1-1,-
CASSLAGGGNIQYF,TGTGCCAGCAGCTTGGCCGGGGGCGGAAACATTCAGTACTTC,-,14,TRBV5-4,TRBJ2-4,-
CASSQQYYEQYF,TGTGCCAGCAGCCAACAGTACTACGAGCAGTACTTC,-,12,TRBV14,TRBJ2-7,-
CASSGEGEVYGYTF,TGTGCCAGCTCAGGTGAAGGGGAAGTCTATGGCTACACCTTC,-,14,TRBV18,TRBJ1-2,-
CSVEIGNTIYF,TGCAGCGTTGAAATTGGAAACACCATATATTTT,-,11,TRBV29-1,TRBJ1-3,-
CSGSRGREETQYF,TGCAGCGGCAGCAGGGGGCGAGAGGAGACCCAGTACTTC,-,13,TRBV29-1,TRBJ2-5,TRBD1
CSVSHAGADTQYF,TGCAGCGTCTCTCATGCGGGGGCAGATACGCAGTATTTT,-,13,TRBV29-1,TRBJ2-3,TRBD2
CAISESRGGNEKLFF,TGTGCCATCAGTGAGTCGCGGGGGGGTAATGAAAAACTGTTTTTT,once,15,TRBV10-3,TRBJ1-4,-
CASSLVRGAQETQYF,TGTGCCAGCAGCTTGGTGCGCGGGGCGCAAGAGACCCAGTACTTC,-,15,TRBV11-1,TRBJ2-5,-
CASSLRQTGSGEQYF,TGTGCCAGCAGCTTGAGGCAAACAGGATCGGGCGAGCAGTACTTC,-,15,TRBV11-2,TRBJ2-7,-
CASGGALMNTEAFF,TGTGCCAGTGGGGGGGCACTCATGAACACTGAAGCTTTCTTT,-,14,TRBV6-5,TRBJ1-1,-
CSVEEQETNTEAFF,TGCAGCGTTGAAGAGCAGGAGACCAACACTGAAGCTTTCTTT,-,14,TRBV29-1,TRBJ1-1,-
CSVEEHRGRTFF,TGCAGCGTTGAAGAACACAGGGGGAGGACGTTCTTC,-,12,TRBV29-1,TRBJ2-1,TRBD1
CASSYWKGAPTEAFF,TGTGCCAGCAGCTATTGGAAGGGAGCCCCCACTGAAGCTTTCTTT,-,15,TRBV27,TRBJ1-1,-
CASSLGRGRSRFNEQFF,TGTGCCAGCAGCTTAGGAAGAGGCAGATCAAGATTCAATGAGCAGTTCTTC,-,17,TRBV11-2,TRBJ2-1,-
CASSLAGIYGYTF,TGTGCCAGCAGCTTAGCGGGTATATATGGCTACACCTTC,once,13,TRBV7-9,TRBJ1-2,-
CASSSGHSLGPLHF,TGTGCCAGCAGCTCGGGCCATTCCCTCGGACCCCTCCACTTT,-,14,TRBV7-9,TRBJ1-6,-
CASRPGTPSSYNSPLHF,TGTGCCAGTAGACCCGGGACGCCGAGCTCCTATAATTCACCCCTCCACTTT,-,17,TRBV19,TRBJ1-6,-
CASSLEGGKNTEAFF,TGCGCCAGCAGCTTGGAGGGGGGTAAGAACACTGAAGCTTTCTTT,-,15,TRBV5-1,TRBJ1-1,-
CASSLVGDSGEKLFF,TGTGCCAGCAGCTTGGTAGGAGACAGCGGCGAAAAACTGTTTTTT,few,15,TRBV5-5,TRBJ1-4,-
CASSSGLGGNTIYF,TGTGCCAGCAGCTCAGGGCTAGGTGGAAACACCATATATTTT,once,14,TRBV7-9,TRBJ1-3,-
CASGLDRGEAFF,TGTGCTAGTGGTTTAGACAGGGGGGAAGCTTTCTTT,once,12,TRBV12-5,TRBJ1-1,TRBD1
CSASSVAEETQYF,TGCAGTGCTAGTTCTGTAGCGGAAGAGACCCAGTACTTC,-,13,TRBV20-1,TRBJ2-5,-
CASIYGTEAFF,TGTGCCAGCATTTATGGTACTGAAGCTTTCTTT,-,11,TRBV16,TRBJ1-1,-
CAISPGDRENTEAFF,TGTGCCATCAGCCCCGGGGACAGGGAGAACACTGAAGCTTTCTTT,-,15,TRBV10-3,TRBJ1-1,TRBD1
CASSYLVLGGYEQYF,TGTGCCAGCAGTTACCTTGTCCTGGGGGGCTACGAGCAGTACTTC,once,15,TRBV6-6,TRBJ2-7,-
CASSLPTLTGAPTEAFF,TGTGCCAGCAGCCTACCTACCCTCACAGGGGCACCCACTGAAGCTTTCTTT,-,17,TRBV21-1,TRBJ1-1,-
CASTPNRASNYGYTF,TGTGCCAGCACCCCCAATAGGGCGTCGAACTATGGCTACACCTTC,-,15,TRBV7-2,TRBJ1-2,-
CASSPQGGTDTQYF,TGCGCCAGCAGCCCCCAGGGTGGTACAGATACGCAGTATTTT,-,14,TRBV4-1,TRBJ2-3,-
CASSLADEVRGGYTF,TGTGCCAGCAGCTTAGCGGACGAAGTACGGGGAGGCTACACCTTC,few,15,TRBV7-9,TRBJ1-2,-
CASSLGRGSYEQYF,TGTGCCAGCAGCTTGGGGAGGGGTTCCTACGAGCAGTACTTC,-,14,TRBV5-6,TRBJ2-7,-
CASSQVGYQETQYF,TGTGCCAGCAGCCAAGTGGGATACCAAGAGACCCAGTACTTC,-,14,TRBV3-1/TRBV3-2,TRBJ2-5,-
CASSLVAGGSYEQYF,TGCGCCAGCAGCTTGGTGGCGGGAGGATCCTACGAGCAGTACTTC,-,15,TRBV5-1,TRBJ2-7,TRBD2
CASSLGREATYF,TGTGCCAGCAGCTTGGGACGGGAAGCAACGTACTTC,-,12,TRBV5-6,TRBJ2-7,-
CASSGARRATSYEQYF,TGTGCCAGCAGCGGAGCAAGGAGAGCCACTTCCTACGAGCAGTACTTC,-,16,TRBV7-9,TRBJ2-7,-
CASSLRDLYTGELFF,TGCGCCAGCAGCTTGCGGGACTTATACACCGGGGAGCTGTTTTTT,-,15,TRBV5-1,TRBJ2-2,-
CASSLGGPGTGELFF,TGTGCCAGCAGCTTGGGGGGGCCCGGCACCGGGGAGCTGTTTTTT,-,15,TRBV7-2,TRBJ2-2,-
CASSQGGGGYEQYF,TGTGCCAGCAGCCAAGGGGGAGGGGGCTACGAGCAGTACTTC,once,14,TRBV3-1/TRBV3-2,TRBJ2-7,-
CASSYSVGSKETQYF,TGTGCCAGCAGTTACTCGGTCGGGAGCAAGGAGACCCAGTACTTC,-,15,TRBV6-5,TRBJ2-5,-
CASSLVGEKLFF,TGTGCCAGCAGCTTGGTGGGTGAAAAACTGTTTTTT,-,12,TRBV5-4,TRBJ1-4,-